In its sample, the clone carrying this T cell receptor (beta chain) was seen a few times. The data derive from a study of regulatory T cells in long-lasting Graves disease. The time point: persistent/refractory GD, antithyroid drugs over 5 years with positive TRAb. RNA from PBMCs was the source of the TCR library. With 0 bases clipped from V and 7 bases from J, the junction kept 6 bases outside the gene matches. Per the germline V gene, CDR1 is SGHRS and CDR2 is YFSETQ. CDR3 length: 16 amino acids. Libraries of TCR beta came from iRepertoire HTBI primers plus Arm-PCR of CDR3 regions. TCRdb independently ran MiXCR on the multiplex PCR reads; one entry per CDR3 protein. The sample lists about 430,000 distinct CDR3 sequences, under 25% occurring once.

The material was peripheral blood mononuclear cells (PBMCs), obtained when the disease was refractory, from a patient treated with antithyroid drugs. The rearrangement joins TRBV5-1 to TRBJ2-2, with 10 bases fitting TRBD2. The TCR originated in a female donor with Graves disease. CDR3 DNA sequence: TGCGCCAGCAGCTTGGTAGCTAGCGGGAGTGTCGGGGAGCTGTTTTTT. This translates into CASSLVASGSVGELFF. Full variable domain (outside the CDR3, taken from reference TRBV5-1 and TRBJ2-2): KAGVTQTPRYLIKTRGQQVTLSCSPISGHRSVSWYQQTPGQGLQFLFEYFSETQRNKGNFPGRFSGRQFSNSRSEMNVSTLELGDSALYLCASSLVASGSVGELFFGEGSRLTVL.